The sequence of this TCR beta chain was determined in a study of tumor-infiltrating lymphocytes in primary liver carcinoma. This clonotype was seen a few times. The junction shows a germline mismatch at one end, possibly a read error. Blood RNA originated from unsorted whole blood, with germline DNA additionally extracted. Germline CDR1 SGHAT, CDR2 FQNNGV. The CDR3 spans 14 residues. Constant-region priming of 500 ng total RNA yielded TCR beta cDNA. ARM-PCR was slightly modified, and three nested multiplex PCR rounds with it gave rise to the TCR beta libraries. The first two PCR rounds used TRBV1-TRBV30 forward primers with a C-beta reverse primer, about 10 cycles each. TCRdb re-called the multiplex PCR reads through MiXCR, storing one row per CDR3 protein. The table lists approximately 320,000 distinct CDR3 sequences, roughly three fifths of them singletons, with over 15% in the top ten.

Sequencing was done on a sample of peripheral blood. V gene TRBV11-2 combines with J gene TRBJ2-7; tentatively, D is TRBD1 or TRBD2 (6 bases each). The source is a woman aged 25 to 39 with primary liver carcinoma and hepatitis B virus infection. The CDR3 region is CASSSNRDSYKQYF. CDR3 nucleotides: TGTGCCAGCAGCTCTAACAGGGACTCCTACAAGCAGTACTTC.